This T cell receptor (beta chain) was observed in a study of identical twins. Template switching, a step in the protocol, added a universal primer site, and cDNA carried unique molecular identifiers. Each CDR3 protein gets one entry after TCRdb re-called the 5' RACE reads with MiXCR. This sample has under 250,000 distinct CDR3 sequences, with 9.4% found just once. CDR1 is SGHRS and CDR2 is YFSETQ in the germline V gene. The CDR3 runs to 16 residues. V lost 0 bases, J lost 0 bases, and 3 bases stayed unmatched. This clonotype was seen at least ten times. The chain joins TRBV5-1 to TRBJ2-3; 8 bases fit TRBD2. This TCR was sampled from a woman aged 18-29 years in good health. Sequenced: memory (CD45RO+) T cells sorted from blood. The CDR3 DNA is TGCGCCAGCAGCTTGGACGGCGGGGGGAGCACAGATACGCAGTATTTT. Protein sequence: CASSLDGGGSTDTQYF.